Shown below are 10 T cell receptor beta chains from a single sample sequenced in a study of blood T cells in healthy people across ages. PCR was performed a second time for about 7 to 11 cycles using a sample-barcoded 5' primer and a J-beta primer mix. TCRdb re-analysed the 5' RACE reads in MiXCR, keeping a single row per CDR3 protein. The data show roughly 1 million distinct CDR3 sequences, with roughly 24% seen just once and around 0.75% held by the top ten. This same sample was also part of a study on T cells of mothers and their children.

The sequencing sample was made of blood. All receptors derive from a girl aged 2 to 10 in good health.

The chain carries TRBV11-2 and TRBJ2-4; D is unresolved. The CDR3 is made up of 16 amino acids. CDR1 SGHAT and CDR2 FQNNGV come from the germline V gene. V shed 5 bases and J shed 7 bases, with 21 bases lying between them. The CDR3 spells CASSPHLWQLGNIQYF. The CDR3 nucleotides are TGTGCCAGCAGCCCCCATTTGTGGCAACTCGGGAACATTCAGTACTTC. Full variable domain (outside the CDR3, taken from reference TRBV11-2 and TRBJ2-4): EAGVAQSPRYKIIEKRQSVAFWCNPISGHATLYWYQQILGQGPKLLIQFQNNGVVDDSQLPKDRFSAERLKGVDSTLKIQPAKLEDSAVYLCASSPHLWQLGNIQYFGAGTRLSVL.

This clonotype was seen more than once but under ten times. The rearrangement links TRBV4-1 to TRBJ1-5, with D perhaps matching TRBD1 (6 bases). V lost 1 base and J 7 bases, leaving 14 bases between the germline ends. CDR3 length: 15 amino acids. Looked up from germline, CDR1 is MGHRA and CDR2 is YSYEKL. CDR3 in DNA: TGCGCCAGCAGCCAAGTTTTGGACAGAGGGCAGCCCCAGCATTTT. This sequence encodes CASSQVLDRGQPQHF.

Many counts were recorded for this clonotype. The rearrangement uses TRBV28 and TRBJ1-6, with 7 bases matching TRBD1. J lost 7 bases, V lost 7 bases, and 10 bases had no gene match. Looked up from germline, CDR1 is MDHEN and CDR2 is SYDVKM. The CDR3 runs 15 residues. CDR3 nucleotides: TGTGCCAGCAACCCCGGGACAGTTCAAAATTCACCCCTCCACTTT. This codes for CASNPGTVQNSPLHF.

The genes are TRBV4-1 and TRBJ1-3, with TRBD1 identical over 9 bases. From germline, CDR1 is MGHRA and CDR2 YSYEKL. Unmatched junction bases numbered 5, after V lost 4 bases and J lost 4 bases. The CDR3 is 15 residues long. In DNA, the CDR3 is TGCGCCAGCAGCCGGAGACAGGGGGACGGAAACACCATATATTTT. This encodes CASSRRQGDGNTIYF.

Concerning this clonotype: One end of the junction does not line up with germline, which may come from a read error. The rearrangement links TRBV4-1 to TRBJ1-2, with a weak D call TRBD1 (6 bases). Per germline, CDR1 MGHRA and CDR2 YSYEKL. The CDR3 covers 14 residues. Here the CDR3 DNA reads TGCACCAGCAGCCAAGCGGTGGGGGCAGGGGGCTACACCTTC. Encoded protein: CTSSQAVGAGGYTF.

In its sample, this clonotype was seen a few times. The chain is built from TRBV19 and TRBJ2-1; D perhaps matches TRBD2 (6 bases). There are 17 residues in the CDR3. V was pared by 1 base and J by 2 bases, with 15 bases between. Germline V gives CDR1 LNHDA, CDR2 SQIVND (reference sequence). The CDR3 coding sequence is TGTGCCAGTAGTATAGCCACCGGGACTTTGACCTACAATGAGCAGTTCTTC. Translated: CASSIATGTLTYNEQFF.

The genes are TRBV29-1 and TRBJ2-2; D is tentatively TRBD1 or TRBD2 (5 bases each). Germline loops: CDR1 SQVTM, CDR2 ANQGSEA. The CDR3 is made up of 13 amino acids. CDR3 nucleotide sequence: TGCACCGCCGGGACGGCGAATATCGGGGAGCTGTTTTTT. Translation: CTAGTANIGELFF.

This clonotype was recorded a few times. Its ends do not fully match the called genes, so a read error is possible. The CDR3 loop reads CAGRDYTGRDGETQYF. DNA for the CDR3: TGTGCCGGCAGGGACTATACCGGGAGGGATGGGGAGACCCAGTACTTC. The J gene is TRBJ2-5, the V gene TRBV12-3 or TRBV12-4; 8 nucleotides match TRBD2. This CDR3 region has 16 residues.

This clonotype was seen more than once but under ten times. V is TRBV4-3 and J is TRBJ2-7; D perhaps matches TRBD1 (5 bases). With 2 bases removed from V and 2 bases from J, the gap between germline ends came to 13 bases. The V gene's germline CDR1 is LGHNA and CDR2 YSLEER. The CDR3 totals 15 residues. DNA for the CDR3: TGCGCCAGCAGCCAATCGTTAGGGGCCCCCTACGAGCAGTACTTC. It specifies CASSQSLGAPYEQYF.

The rearrangement links TRBV12-3 or TRBV12-4 to TRBJ1-2; perhaps TRBD1 as D (6 bases). The length of the CDR3 is 13 residues. V lost 3 bases and J lost 8, with 13 bases in between. The CDR3 nucleotides read TGTGCCAGCAGTTTGGGGGGGCTTGGGGGCTACACCTTC. It codes for CASSLGGLGGYTF.